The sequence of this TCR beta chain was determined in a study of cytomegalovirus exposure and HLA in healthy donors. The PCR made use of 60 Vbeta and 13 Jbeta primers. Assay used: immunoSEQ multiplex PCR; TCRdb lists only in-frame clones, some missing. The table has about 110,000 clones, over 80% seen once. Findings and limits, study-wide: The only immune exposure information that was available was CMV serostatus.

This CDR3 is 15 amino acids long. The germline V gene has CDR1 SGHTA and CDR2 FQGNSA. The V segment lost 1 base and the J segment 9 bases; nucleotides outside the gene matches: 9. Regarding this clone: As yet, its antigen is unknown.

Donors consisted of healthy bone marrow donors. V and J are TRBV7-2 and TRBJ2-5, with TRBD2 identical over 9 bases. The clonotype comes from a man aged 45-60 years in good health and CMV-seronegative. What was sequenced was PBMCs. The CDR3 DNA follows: TGTGCCAGCAGCTTAGACGGGACTAGCTCGCCTTCCCAGTACTTC. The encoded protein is CASSLDGTSSPSQYF.